The subject of this entry is one T cell receptor beta chain. Donors were healthy HIV-negative adults without recently reported acute infections or vaccinations. The study separated CD4+ cells into CD45RA+ naive and CD45RA-negative memory subsets. This specimen belongs to a study of shared clonotypes between healthy human individuals. In the study overall: The people who gave samples were a couple of women and three men aged 18 to 49.

Data came from immunoSEQ multiplex PCR; TCRdb stores just in-frame clones and leaves some out. The sample shows about 2 million clones, 95% of them seen only once. The germline CDR1 and CDR2 sequences are SGHTA and FQGNSA. The V and J ends lost 4 bases and 4 bases, in that order; junction bases with no gene match: 15. The CDR3 runs 19 residues. V gene TRBV7-2 combines with J gene TRBJ2-2; TRBD2 matches 10 bases. The material sequenced was naive CD4+ T cells sorted from blood. The subset here: CD45RA+ positively selected. This receptor was identified in a young man in good health. The DNA of the CDR3 is TGTGCCAGCAGCTCACCCTCAGCGGGAGGGCCCTCAGGCACCGGGGAGCTGTTTTTT. Its translation is CASSSPSAGGPSGTGELFF.